Below are 22 T cell receptor beta chains sequenced from a single sample in a study of cytomegalovirus exposure and HLA in healthy donors. It was with 60 Vbeta and 13 Jbeta primers that the PCR ran. Produced via immunoSEQ multiplex PCR; TCRdb's table is partial and in-frame only. The sample holds 90,000 to 100,000 clones, nearly 70% seen once. The sequencing input was PBMCs. These receptors came from a man aged 45-65 years in good health and CMV-seronegative.

This chain joins TRBV5-1 and TRBJ2-5; D might be TRBD2 (6 bases). Germline values: CDR1 SGHRS, CDR2 YFSETQ. The germline V and J ends were trimmed by 2 bases and 4 bases, with 9 bases remaining between them. The CDR3 covers 13 residues. The CDR3 DNA is TGCGCCAGCAGCTTTCTAGCGAGAGAGACCCAGTACTTC. Protein: CASSFLARETQYF.

Of note for this clone: One junction end disagrees with the germline gene, perhaps due to a read error. This chain joins TRBV19 and TRBJ1-4; maybe TRBD1 (5 bases). The CDR3 contains 12 residues. Germline CDR1 is LNHDA and CDR2 is SQIVND (reference sequence). Here the CDR3 DNA reads TGTGCCAGTAGTATGACGGGGGAAACACTGTTTTTT. Encoded protein: CASSMTGETLFF.

The chain combines TRBV19 with TRBJ2-1; 11 bases line up with TRBD2. J gave up 9 bases and V 3 bases, and 10 bases lay outside the gene matches. The CDR3 covers 16 residues. Per germline, CDR1 LNHDA and CDR2 SQIVND (reference sequence). The CDR3 here is CASSIPTSGSASEQFF. The CDR3 region has the DNA TGTGCCAGTAGTATCCCTACTAGCGGGAGTGCGTCTGAGCAGTTCTTC. Full variable domain (outside the CDR3, taken from reference TRBV19 and TRBJ2-1): DGGITQSPKYLFRKEGQNVTLSCEQNLNHDAMYWYRQDPGQGLRLIYYSQIVNDFQKGDIAEGYSVSREKKESFPLTVTSAQKNPTAFYLCASSIPTSGSASEQFFGPGTRLTVL.

This clone has more than one count but fewer than ten. The rearrangement joins TRBV2 to TRBJ2-5; 8 bases match TRBD2. Germline V gene lookup returns CDR1 SNHLY and CDR2 FYNNEI. This CDR3 comprises 13 residues. With 6 bases clipped from V and 5 bases from J, the junction kept 5 bases outside the gene matches. CDR3 sequence reads: CASRRTSWETQYF. The CDR3 DNA reads as TGTGCCAGCAGGAGGACTAGCTGGGAGACCCAGTACTTC.

J is TRBJ2-1 and V is TRBV12-5; TRBD2 matches at 8 bases. Germline CDR1 and CDR2: LGHNT and FRNRAP. This CDR3 is 14 amino acids long. J lost 6 bases, V lost 3 bases, and 4 bases had no gene match. In nucleotides, the CDR3 is TGTGCTAGTGGTTTCGGCGGGGGGAGCAATGAGCAGTTCTTC. It translates to CASGFGGGSNEQFF.

This sequence joins TRBV10-3 and TRBJ2-5, with TRBD2 matching over 11 bases. This CDR3 is built from 13 residues. In germline, CDR1 is ENHRY, CDR2 SYGVKD. Trimming cost V 10 bases and J 5 bases; bases outside gene matches: 6. CDR3 protein: CATGLAGGETQYF. CDR3 coding DNA: TGTGCCACCGGACTAGCGGGCGGGGAGACCCAGTACTTC.

CDR3 DNA sequence: TGTGCCAGCTCACCGGGACAGGGGGATCAGCCCCAGCATTTT. Translation gives CASSPGQGDQPQHF. The chain carries TRBV18 and TRBJ1-5; 11 bases agree with TRBD1. With V trimmed by 3 bases and J by 5 bases, 0 bases remained unmatched. Germline V gene data show CDR1 as KGHSH and CDR2 as LQKENI. The CDR3 consists of 14 residues.

V is TRBV29-1 and J is TRBJ2-7; TRBD1 matches at 9 bases. The CDR3 sequence is 14 residues long. The J segment lost 7 bases and the V segment lost 6 bases, leaving 13 bases of the junction unmatched. Germline values: CDR1 SQVTM, CDR2 ANQGSEA. The CDR3 region is CSVRGTGGSGEQYF. In DNA form, the CDR3 reads TGCAGCGTGAGGGGAACAGGGGGCTCGGGGGAGCAGTACTTC.

The V and J genes are TRBV19 and TRBJ2-2, with 12 bases matching TRBD2. CDR1 is LNHDA, CDR2 SQIVND, per germline (reference sequence). V shed 6 bases, J shed 3 bases, and the junction held 5 bases outside the gene matches. The CDR3 is made up of 16 amino acids. The CDR3 DNA reads as TGTGCCAGTAGACTAGCGGGGGGCAGAGACACCGGGGAGCTGTTTTTT. Translation: CASRLAGGRDTGELFF.

This rearrangement joins TRBV2 to TRBJ1-4; 7 bases map to TRBD1. The germline V gene encodes CDR1 SNHLY and CDR2 FYNNEI. CDR3 length: 16 residues. J gave up 0 bases and V 6 bases, and 7 bases lay outside the gene matches. For the CDR3, the DNA is TGTGCCAGCAGCGTTGGGACAGAGGCAACTAATGAAAAACTGTTTTTT. This gives the protein CASSVGTEATNEKLFF.

The rearrangement uses TRBV27 and TRBJ1-1; D is perhaps TRBD1 (5 bases). CDR1 and CDR2 from the germline V gene are MNHEY and SMNVEV (reference sequence). The CDR3 is 13 amino acids. Deletions cut 2 bases from V and 2 bases from J, with 6 bases between. The CDR3 bases are TGTGCCAGCAGTTTAGACAGAAACACTGAAGCTTTCTTT. Encoded protein: CASSLDRNTEAFF.

J is TRBJ2-3 and V is TRBV11-3; 14 positions agree with TRBD2. The V and J ends lost 1 base and 10 bases, in that order; junction bases with no gene match: 7. Germline assignment: CDR1 SGHNT and CDR2 YENEEA. The CDR3 extends over 16 amino acids. DNA for the CDR3: TGTGCCAGCAGCTTAGGTTTGGGACTAGCGGGAGTTCCGCAGTATTTT. It is translated as CASSLGLGLAGVPQYF.

This chain uses TRBV30 with TRBJ1-2; 9 bases are a match to TRBD1. CDR3 length: 14 amino acids. Trimming at V came to 3 bases and at J to 1 base, leaving 3 bases not matched to a gene. CDR1 GTSNPN and CDR2 SVGIG come from the germline V gene (reference sequence). The CDR3 loop reads CAWSDRGYNYGYTF. CDR3 in DNA: TGTGCCTGGAGCGACAGGGGGTATAACTATGGCTACACCTTC.

V gene TRBV9 combines with J gene TRBJ1-1; a weak D match, TRBD1 (5 bases). Germline V CDR1 and CDR2: SGDLS, YYNGEE. Between the trimmed V and J ends, which lost 1 base and 7 bases, there was a span of 14 bases. The CDR3 is 14 amino acids. CDR3 sequence (DNA): TGTGCCAGCAGCGTAAGGGGAAGTGGTGGTGAAGCTTTCTTT. Amino acids: CASSVRGSGGEAFF.

The chain employs TRBV29-1 and TRBJ2-1, with 10 positions matching TRBD2. This CDR3 has 15 residues. Germline values: CDR1 SQVTM, CDR2 ANQGSEA. Unmatched junction bases numbered 12, after V lost 5 bases and J lost 8 bases. The CDR3 loop is CSVFGLAATIHEQFF. CDR3 nucleotide sequence: TGCAGCGTTTTTGGACTAGCGGCGACTATCCATGAGCAGTTCTTC.

The chain joins TRBV6-1 to TRBJ2-5, with D possibly TRBD1 on 5 matching bases. Trimming stripped 4 bases from V and 4 bases from J, with 13 bases between. CDR3 size: 14 residues. Germline assignment: CDR1 MNHNS and CDR2 SASEGT. CDR3 amino acids: CASSARQGGETQYF. In nucleotides, the CDR3 is TGTGCCAGCAGTGCAAGGCAGGGTGGAGAGACCCAGTACTTC.

The V gene is TRBV5-1, the J gene TRBJ1-1; 7 bases map to TRBD1. Germline trimming cut 3 bases from V and 4 bases from J; bases unmatched to any gene: 3. The germline V gene has CDR1 SGHRS and CDR2 YFSETQ. The CDR3 extends over 13 amino acids. CDR3 coding DNA: TGCGCCAGCAGCTGGCCAGGGGGCACTGAAGCTTTCTTT. Its protein is CASSWPGGTEAFF. Full variable domain (remainder filled in from reference TRBV5-1 and TRBJ1-1): KAGVTQTPRYLIKTRGQQVTLSCSPISGHRSVSWYQQTPGQGLQFLFEYFSETQRNKGNFPGRFSGRQFSNSRSEMNVSTLELGDSALYLCASSWPGGTEAFFGQGTRLTVV.

The chain uses TRBV15 and TRBJ2-7, with D possibly TRBD1 on 6 matching bases. CDR3 length: 15 amino acids. Deletions cut 1 base from V and 5 bases from J, with 15 bases between. Germline-derived CDR1 and CDR2 are LNHNV and YYDKDF (reference sequence). CDR3 nucleotides: TGTGCCACCAGCAGAGTCGGGCAGGGGTCCCACGAGCAGTACTTC. It yields the protein CATSRVGQGSHEQYF.

This chain links TRBV2 with TRBJ1-2; D is unclear. CDR1 SNHLY and CDR2 FYNNEI come from the germline V gene. Trimming removed 6 bases from V and 0 bases from J, with 8 bases in between. The CDR3 length is 13 residues. DNA for the CDR3: TGTGCCAGCAGGGCAGGCTCTAACTATGGCTACACCTTC. Amino acid sequence: CASRAGSNYGYTF.

V usage is TRBV6-1 and J usage is TRBJ1-6; TRBD1 might be the D (6 bases). The CDR3 totals 12 residues. The V gene's germline CDR1 is MNHNS and CDR2 SASEGT. Trimming removed 8 bases from V and 8 bases from J, with 10 bases in between. The CDR3 is CASQGWDSPLHF. CDR3 nucleotide sequence: TGTGCCAGCCAGGGGTGGGATTCACCCCTCCACTTT.

This clone was found a few times. V is TRBV21-1 and J is TRBJ2-7; the table names TRBD2, a call not compared with the DNA. TRBV21-1 counts as a pseudogene. The CDR3 covers 15 residues. The CDR3 DNA is TGTGCCAAAGGACTAGCGGGAGCCAACTCCTACGAGCAGTACGTC. It translates to CAKGLAGANSYEQYV.

The chain uses TRBV7-2 and TRBJ2-1, with 11 bases aligning to TRBD2. Germline CDR1 SGHTA, CDR2 FQGNSA. V shed 5 bases and J 7 bases; nucleotides not matched to a gene: 7. The CDR3 loop spans 15 amino acids. CDR3 residues: CASSAPGLAVNEQFF. DNA of the CDR3: TGTGCCAGCAGCGCACCGGGACTAGCGGTTAATGAGCAGTTCTTC.